Below, 24 T cell receptor beta chains from the same sample are listed, as sequenced in a study of T-cell reconstitution after alpha-beta-depleted transplantation in children. The TCRbeta library was prepared with unique molecular identifiers. In TCRdb, the PCR reads were re-called with MiXCR into one record per CDR3 protein. The table shows hundreds of thousands of distinct CDR3 sequences, with roughly 13% occurring only once. Sequenced here: PBMCs, mostly from graft donor cells, sampled 360 days after TCRalphabeta/CD19-depleted stem cell transplant. The receptors here all came from a male patient younger than 18 who had a stem cell transplant for acute myeloid leukemia, so the T cells may come from the graft donor.

This clonotype has a handful of counts. This chain joins TRBV5-5 and TRBJ1-2; tentative D call: TRBD1 (6 bases). CDR3 length equals 15 residues. Between the trimmed V and J ends, which lost 4 bases and 2 bases, there was a span of 15 bases. Germline V gene sequence: CDR1 SGHKS, CDR2 YYEKEE (reference sequence). CDR3 nucleotide sequence: TGTGCCAGCAGCCCCAACTCGGGACACAACTATGGCTACACCTTC. It codes for CASSPNSGHNYGYTF.

In its sample, this clonotype was seen many times. The J gene is TRBJ2-7, the V gene TRBV10-3, with a possible D match to TRBD2 (6 bases). This CDR3 has 14 amino acids. Between the trimmed V and J ends, which lost 7 bases and 0 bases, there was a span of 13 bases. Germline assignment: CDR1 ENHRY and CDR2 SYGVKD. This CDR3 is CAINTGLSSYEQYF. CDR3 sequence (DNA): TGTGCCATCAATACAGGACTAAGCTCCTACGAGCAGTACTTC.

This rearrangement joins TRBV6-1 to TRBJ2-3; 8 bases agree with TRBD2. Trimming removed 0 bases from V and 1 base from J; junction bases left unmatched: 6. CDR1 and CDR2 from the germline V gene are MNHNS and SASEGT. The CDR3 is made up of 17 amino acids. The CDR3 DNA is TGTGCCAGCAGTGAAGCGTGGCGGGGGGCTGGCACAGATACGCAGTATTTT. Translated, it gives CASSEAWRGAGTDTQYF.

J is TRBJ2-7 and V is TRBV29-1, with D uncertain. CDR3 length equals 15 residues. V lost 4 bases to trimming and J lost 5 bases, with 21 bases between them. Looked up from germline, CDR1 is SQVTM and CDR2 is ANQGSEA. CDR3 bases: TGCAGCGTTGGTCTCTTACGGAGAAAGACACACGAGCAGTACTTC. It specifies CSVGLLRRKTHEQYF.

This chain connects TRBV12-3 or TRBV12-4 to TRBJ2-1; TRBD2 is a possible D gene (5 bases). This CDR3 comprises 12 residues. Trimming left V 10 bases short and J 4 bases short, with 11 bases between. The CDR3 sequence: CAIQSGYNEQFF. CDR3 bases: TGTGCCATTCAAAGCGGATACAATGAGCAGTTCTTC.

This sequence joins TRBV7-9 and TRBJ2-7; unclear D gene. The CDR3 has 12 amino acids. Germline V CDR1 and CDR2: SEHNR, FQNEAQ (reference sequence). The germline V and J ends were trimmed by 4 bases and 5 bases, with 9 bases remaining between them. CDR3 in DNA: TGTGCCAGCAGCTGGCTGATGGACGAGCAGTACTTC. It codes for CASSWLMDEQYF.

This sequence joins TRBV11-2 and TRBJ2-7; 12 nucleotides agree with TRBD2. CDR1 is SGHAT and CDR2 is FQNNGV in the germline V gene. V shed 1 base, J shed 2 bases, and the junction held 12 bases outside the gene matches. The CDR3 sequence is 19 residues long. The CDR3 nucleotides are TGTGCCAGCAGCTTAGGGACTAGCGGGAAGATAATGAGGCCCTACGAGCAGTACTTC. It specifies CASSLGTSGKIMRPYEQYF.

This clonotype was seen only a few times. The J gene is TRBJ2-3, the V gene TRBV4-3, with D maybe TRBD2 (6 bases). The germline V gene has CDR1 LGHNA and CDR2 YSLEER. The V end lost 0 bases, the J end lost 9 bases, and 13 bases lay between the germline ends. This CDR3 region has 14 residues. The CDR3: CASSQDRDSGTQYF. The CDR3 DNA follows: TGCGCCAGCAGCCAAGATAGGGACTCAGGGACGCAGTATTTT.

This clonotype was found many times. V gene TRBV7-2 combines with J gene TRBJ2-7, with 10 bases aligning to TRBD2. Germline V gives CDR1 SGHTA, CDR2 FQGNSA. Losses at the gene ends were 2 bases for V and 5 bases for J; bases not matched to a gene: 3. This CDR3 is built from 14 residues. The CDR3 DNA follows: TGTGCCAGCAGCTTACAGCGGGAGGGCCACGAGCAGTACTTC. Its protein product is CASSLQREGHEQYF.

The chain combines TRBV4-3 with TRBJ2-7, with D perhaps assigned TRBD1 or TRBD2 (5 bases each). CDR1 is LGHNA, CDR2 YSLEER, per germline. CDR3 length: 14 amino acids. The V gene lost 1 base and the J gene lost 3 bases, with 10 bases spanning the gap. The CDR3 bases are TGCGCCAGCAGCCAAGCGGGGACCTTCTACGAGCAGTACTTC. Its translation is CASSQAGTFYEQYF.

This clonotype was seen repeatedly, ten times or more. The V gene is TRBV28, the J gene TRBJ2-1, with 7 bases matching TRBD2. This CDR3 region has 16 residues. J lost 6 bases, V lost 2 bases, and 10 bases had no gene match. From germline, CDR1 is MDHEN and CDR2 SYDVKM. CDR3 nucleotides: TGTGCCAGCAGTTTACCGGTTGGGCTAGCGGCCAATGAGCAGTTCTTC. It specifies CASSLPVGLAANEQFF.

The table lists this clonotype with many counts. The V gene is TRBV10-3, the J gene TRBJ2-2; no firm D call. V shed 4 bases and J shed 1 base, with 7 bases lying between them. The CDR3 runs 14 residues. Germline lookup yields CDR1 ENHRY and CDR2 SYGVKD. The DNA of the CDR3 is TGTGCCATCAGTGTCAAAGAGAACACCGGGGAGCTGTTTTTT. Its protein is CAISVKENTGELFF.

The chain employs TRBV20-1 and TRBJ2-5, with 9 bases lining up with TRBD2. With V trimmed by 5 bases and J by 5 bases, 9 bases remained unmatched. The CDR3 is 14 residues long. Germline CDR1 DFQATT, CDR2 SNEGSKA (reference sequence). The CDR3 coding sequence is TGCAGTGCTTCCCATAGCGGGAGAGGGGAGACCCAGTACTTC. This codes for CSASHSGRGETQYF.

This clonotype showed up just a few times. The chain carries TRBV18 and TRBJ2-1; TRBD2 matches at 8 bases. CDR1 KGHSH and CDR2 LQKENI come from the germline V gene. The CDR3 length is 15 residues. V shed 0 bases, J shed 8 bases, and the junction held 6 bases outside the gene matches. The CDR3 DNA reads TGTGCCAGCTCACCACCGGCTAGCGGGTCCGATGAGCAGTTCTTC. It is translated as CASSPPASGSDEQFF.

The chain has TRBV6-5 and TRBJ2-7, with TRBD2 as a possible D gene (5 bases). V was clipped by 2 bases and J by 5 bases, with 16 bases between them. CDR1 and CDR2 (germline): MNHEY, SVGAGI. The CDR3 totals 15 residues. DNA for the CDR3: TGTGCCAGCAGTTACCGGGCGGGTAGATGGGACGAGCAGTACTTC. It encodes CASSYRAGRWDEQYF.

V and J are TRBV6-2 or TRBV6-3 and TRBJ1-1; 9 bases map to TRBD1. The V and J ends lost 6 bases and 4 bases, in that order; junction bases with no gene match: 12. In germline, CDR1 is MNHEY, CDR2 SVGEGT. CDR3 size: 16 residues. In DNA, the CDR3 is TGTGCCAGCAGAACTAGGACAGGGGTGCGTGGCACTGAAGCTTTCTTT. As protein: CASRTRTGVRGTEAFF.

The chain links TRBV30 to TRBJ2-7; the D gene is possibly TRBD2 (6 bases). The CDR3 runs to 14 residues. Germline assignment: CDR1 GTSNPN and CDR2 SVGIG (reference sequence). The V gene lost 4 bases and the J gene lost 6 bases, with 19 bases spanning the gap. CDR3 DNA: TGTGCCTGGAAAGTATCGGGCCACGGGGGCGAGCAGTACTTC. Protein: CAWKVSGHGGEQYF.

This clonotype was seen ten or more times. CDR3 in DNA: TGTGCCATCAGTGAGTCGTTAGCGGGTCTTGAGCAGTTCTTC. Its translation is CAISESLAGLEQFF. The chain uses TRBV10-3 and TRBJ2-1, with 7 positions matching TRBD2. Germline V gene data show CDR1 as ENHRY and CDR2 as SYGVKD. Trimming took 0 bases from V and 9 from J; bases not matched to a gene: 5. CDR3 length: 14 amino acids.

V usage is TRBV28 and J usage is TRBJ1-5; weak D call: TRBD1 (6 bases). Germline loops: CDR1 MDHEN, CDR2 SYDVKM. Trimming removed 5 bases at V and 2 bases at J, with 19 bases between. The CDR3 has 17 amino acids. The chain's CDR3 is CASSPRGGHGGNQPQHF. The DNA of the CDR3 is TGTGCCAGCAGTCCACGGGGGGGACATGGGGGCAATCAGCCCCAGCATTTT.

This clonotype was recorded a few times. V gene TRBV20-1 combines with J gene TRBJ1-5; the D gene is possibly TRBD1 (6 bases). CDR3 size: 15 residues. Germline V gives CDR1 DFQATT, CDR2 SNEGSKA (reference sequence). V was trimmed by 6 bases and J by 0 bases, leaving 15 bases between them. The CDR3 DNA reads as TGCAGTGCAGACAGGCGAAAATATAGCAATCAGCCCCAGCATTTT. It translates to CSADRRKYSNQPQHF.

The rearrangement links TRBV25-1 to TRBJ2-7, with D unclear. Germline-derived CDR1 and CDR2 are MGHDK and SYGVNS. V shed 6 bases and J shed 7 bases, with 7 bases lying between them. This CDR3 comprises 10 residues. This CDR3 is CASRGKEQYF. For the CDR3, the DNA is TGTGCCAGCAGAGGAAAAGAGCAGTACTTC.

This sequence joins TRBV7-8 and TRBJ2-3, with D unresolved. V was shortened by 1 base and J by 4 bases, with 15 bases between the two germline ends. CDR1 is SGHVS, CDR2 FQNEAQ, per germline. The CDR3 loop spans 16 amino acids. The CDR3, as DNA: TGTGCCAGCAGCTTAGTTCCGGTCAAGCCACCAGATACGCAGTATTTT. Protein: CASSLVPVKPPDTQYF.

This chain joins TRBV10-3 and TRBJ1-5; D uncertain. The CDR3 covers 15 residues. Germline assignment: CDR1 ENHRY and CDR2 SYGVKD. The ends were cut back, 3 bases at V and 0 bases at J, with 9 bases in the middle. This CDR3 reads CAISDPDISNQPQHF. The CDR3 DNA sequence: TGTGCCATCAGTGATCCAGACATTAGCAATCAGCCCCAGCATTTT.

The chain has TRBV7-9 and TRBJ2-5; D remains unclear. CDR3 length: 14 amino acids. The V and J ends lost 3 bases and 3 bases respectively, with 11 bases between them. The germline CDR1 and CDR2 sequences are SEHNR and FQNEAQ (reference sequence). CDR3: CASSFKARKETQYF. The CDR3 DNA reads as TGTGCCAGCAGCTTTAAGGCTAGAAAAGAGACCCAGTACTTC.